This record concerns one T cell receptor (beta chain) sequence. Its antigen is undetermined. The data are from a study of monozygotic twins with cystic fibrosis. Study details: Roughly 3.3 micrograms of fragmented DNA underwent roughly 16 PCR cycles for library preparation. Overall study findings and caveats: V usage most resembled the co-twin in 13 of 16 pairs. Monozygotic CF twins shared more identical nucleotide clonotypes than unrelated patients. Median Simpson clonality of 0.0095 suggested naive T cells predominated.

Germline V gene lookup returns CDR1 SGHVS and CDR2 FQNEAQ. The CDR3 consists of 13 residues. Trimming left V 1 base short and J 7 bases short, with 10 bases between. Clones were sequenced by immunoSEQ multiplex PCR, and TCRdb holds only the in-frame ones, with some missing. The sample has approximately 27,000 clones; about nine tenths are singletons. The origin of this receptor is a girl aged 2-10 years with cystic fibrosis. V and J are TRBV7-8 and TRBJ1-1; D is uncertain. Source material: blood. This CDR3 reads CASSLGWGGEAFF. The CDR3 nucleotides are TGTGCCAGCAGCTTAGGTTGGGGAGGTGAAGCTTTCTTT.